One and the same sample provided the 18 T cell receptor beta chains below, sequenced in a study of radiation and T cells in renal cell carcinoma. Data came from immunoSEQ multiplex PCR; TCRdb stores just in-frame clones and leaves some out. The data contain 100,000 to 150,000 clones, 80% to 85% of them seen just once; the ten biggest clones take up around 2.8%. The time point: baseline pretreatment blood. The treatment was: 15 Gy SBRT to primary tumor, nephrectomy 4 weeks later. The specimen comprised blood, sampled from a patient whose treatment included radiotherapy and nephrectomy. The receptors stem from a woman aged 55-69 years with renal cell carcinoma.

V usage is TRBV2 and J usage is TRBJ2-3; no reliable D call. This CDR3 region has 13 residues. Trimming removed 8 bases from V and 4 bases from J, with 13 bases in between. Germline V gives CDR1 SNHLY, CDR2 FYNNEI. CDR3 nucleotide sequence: TGTGCCAGCGATCAATTGGTAGCAGATACGCAGTATTTT. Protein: CASDQLVADTQYF.

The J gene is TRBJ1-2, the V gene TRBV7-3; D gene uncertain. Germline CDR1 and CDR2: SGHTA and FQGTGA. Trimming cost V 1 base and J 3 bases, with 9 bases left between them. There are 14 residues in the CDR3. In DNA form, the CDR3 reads TGTGCCAGCAGCTTAAAGGTTTCCGACTATGGCTACACCTTC. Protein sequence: CASSLKVSDYGYTF.

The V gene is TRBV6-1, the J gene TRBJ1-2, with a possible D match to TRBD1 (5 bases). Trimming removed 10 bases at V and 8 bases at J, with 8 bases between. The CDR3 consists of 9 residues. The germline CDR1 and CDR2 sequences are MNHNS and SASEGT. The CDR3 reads CATGGGYTF. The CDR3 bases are TGTGCCACCGGGGGGGGCTACACCTTC.

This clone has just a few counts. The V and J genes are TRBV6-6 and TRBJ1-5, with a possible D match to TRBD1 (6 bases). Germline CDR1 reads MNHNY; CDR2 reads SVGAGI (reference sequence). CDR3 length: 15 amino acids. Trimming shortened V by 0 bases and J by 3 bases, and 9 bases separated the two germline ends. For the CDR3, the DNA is TGTGCCAGCAGTTACTCGCAGGGGAACAATCAGCCCCAGCATTTT. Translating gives CASSYSQGNNQPQHF.

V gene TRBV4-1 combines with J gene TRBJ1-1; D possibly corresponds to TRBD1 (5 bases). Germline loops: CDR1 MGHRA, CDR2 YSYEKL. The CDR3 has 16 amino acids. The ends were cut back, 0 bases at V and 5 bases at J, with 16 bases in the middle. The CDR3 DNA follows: TGCGCCAGCAGCCAAGAAGTTTCAGGGCGGCGAACTGAAGCTTTCTTT. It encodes CASSQEVSGRRTEAFF.

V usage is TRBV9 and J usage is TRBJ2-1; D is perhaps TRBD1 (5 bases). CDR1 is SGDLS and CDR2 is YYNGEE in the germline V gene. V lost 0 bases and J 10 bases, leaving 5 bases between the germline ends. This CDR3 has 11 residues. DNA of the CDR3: TGTGCCAGCAGCGTAGGACAGGAGCAGTTCTTC. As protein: CASSVGQEQFF.

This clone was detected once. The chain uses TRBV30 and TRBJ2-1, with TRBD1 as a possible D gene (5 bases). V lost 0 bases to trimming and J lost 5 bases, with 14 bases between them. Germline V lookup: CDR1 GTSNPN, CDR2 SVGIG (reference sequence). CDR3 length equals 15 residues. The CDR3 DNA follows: TGTGCCTGGAGTGTAAAGTTCCCAGGGAACAATGAGCAGTTCTTC. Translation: CAWSVKFPGNNEQFF. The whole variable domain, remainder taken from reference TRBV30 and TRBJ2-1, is SQTIHQWPATLVQPVGSPLSLECTVEGTSNPNLYWYRQAAGRGLQLLFYSVGIGQISSEVPQNLSASRPQDRQFILSSKKLLLSDSGFYLCAWSVKFPGNNEQFFGPGTRLTVL.

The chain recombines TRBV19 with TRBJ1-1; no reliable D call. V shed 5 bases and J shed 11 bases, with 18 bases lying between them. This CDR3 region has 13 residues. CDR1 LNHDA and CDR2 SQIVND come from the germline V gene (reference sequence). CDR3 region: CASSLRFQEGAFF. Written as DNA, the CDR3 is TGTGCCAGTAGTCTGCGGTTCCAGGAGGGCGCTTTCTTT.

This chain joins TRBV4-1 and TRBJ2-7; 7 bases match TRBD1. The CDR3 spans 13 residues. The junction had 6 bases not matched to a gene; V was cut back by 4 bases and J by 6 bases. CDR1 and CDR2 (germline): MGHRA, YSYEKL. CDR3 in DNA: TGCGCCAGCAGCCCCCAACAGGGGCGCGAGCAGTACTTC. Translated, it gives CASSPQQGREQYF.

CDR3 coding DNA: TGTGCCAGCAGTGAACAGGGGGTCTACGAGCAGTACTTC. Amino acid sequence: CASSEQGVYEQYF. The chain recombines TRBV6-1 with TRBJ2-7, with TRBD1 matching 7 bases. Germline V gene data show CDR1 as MNHNS and CDR2 as SASEGT. V gave up 2 bases and J gave up 3 bases; unmatched junction bases: 1. This CDR3 is built from 13 residues.

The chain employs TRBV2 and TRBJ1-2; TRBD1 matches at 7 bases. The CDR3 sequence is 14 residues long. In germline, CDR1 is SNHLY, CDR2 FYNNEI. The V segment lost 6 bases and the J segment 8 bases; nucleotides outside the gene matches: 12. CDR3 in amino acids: CASSLMTGHRGYTF. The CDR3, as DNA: TGTGCCAGCAGCCTTATGACAGGGCATCGAGGCTACACCTTC.

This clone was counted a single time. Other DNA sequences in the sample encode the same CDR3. The CDR3 sequence: CASRRDTEAFF. The CDR3 DNA follows: TGTGCCAGTCGCCGGGACACTGAAGCTTTCTTT. This rearrangement joins TRBV28 to TRBJ1-1; no definite D call. V was pared by 9 bases and J by 3 bases, with 8 bases between. CDR1 and CDR2 (germline): MDHEN, SYDVKM. CDR3 length equals 11 residues.

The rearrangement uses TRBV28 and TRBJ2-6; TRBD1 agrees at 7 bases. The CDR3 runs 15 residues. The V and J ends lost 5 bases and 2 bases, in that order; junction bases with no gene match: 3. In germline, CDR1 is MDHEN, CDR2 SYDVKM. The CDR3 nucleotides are TGTGCCAGCAGTGCCACAGGGGCTGGGGCCAACGTCCTGACTTTC. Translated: CASSATGAGANVLTF. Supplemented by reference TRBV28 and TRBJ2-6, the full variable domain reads DVKVTQSSRYLVKRTGEKVFLECVQDMDHENMFWYRQDPGLGLRLIYFSYDVKMKEKGDIPEGYSVSREKKERFSLILESASTNQTSMYLCASSATGAGANVLTFGAGSRLTVL.

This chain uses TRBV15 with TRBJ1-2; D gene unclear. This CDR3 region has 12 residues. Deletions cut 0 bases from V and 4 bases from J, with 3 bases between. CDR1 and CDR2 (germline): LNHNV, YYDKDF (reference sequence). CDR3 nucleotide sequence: TGTGCCACCAGCAGAGATACCTATGGCTACACCTTC. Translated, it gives CATSRDTYGYTF.

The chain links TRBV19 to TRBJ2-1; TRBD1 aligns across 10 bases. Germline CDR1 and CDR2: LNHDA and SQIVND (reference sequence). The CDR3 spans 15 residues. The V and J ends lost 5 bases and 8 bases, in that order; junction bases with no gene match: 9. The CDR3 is CASSLRTGGKDEQFF. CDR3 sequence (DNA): TGTGCCAGTAGTCTGAGGACAGGGGGTAAAGATGAGCAGTTCTTC.

The CDR3 region is CASSRDRVTDTQYF. The CDR3, as DNA: TGTGCCAGCAGCCGGGACAGGGTTACAGATACGCAGTATTTT. The chain combines TRBV11-1 with TRBJ2-3; 9 bases match TRBD1. From germline, CDR1 is SGHAT and CDR2 FQDESV (reference sequence). The CDR3 has 14 residues. The V segment lost 5 bases and the J segment 3 bases; nucleotides outside the gene matches: 3.

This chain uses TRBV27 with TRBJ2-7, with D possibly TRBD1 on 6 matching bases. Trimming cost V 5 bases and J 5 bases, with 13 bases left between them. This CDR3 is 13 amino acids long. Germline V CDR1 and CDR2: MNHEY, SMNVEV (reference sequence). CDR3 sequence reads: CASSHDRFNEQYF. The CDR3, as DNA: TGTGCCAGCAGTCACGACAGGTTTAACGAGCAGTACTTC.

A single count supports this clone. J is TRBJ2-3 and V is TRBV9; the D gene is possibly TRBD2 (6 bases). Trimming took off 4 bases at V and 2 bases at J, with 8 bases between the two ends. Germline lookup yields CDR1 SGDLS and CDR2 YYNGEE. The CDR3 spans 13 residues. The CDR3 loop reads CASSRGLTDTQYF. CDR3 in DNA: TGTGCCAGCAGCAGGGGACTCACAGATACGCAGTATTTT.